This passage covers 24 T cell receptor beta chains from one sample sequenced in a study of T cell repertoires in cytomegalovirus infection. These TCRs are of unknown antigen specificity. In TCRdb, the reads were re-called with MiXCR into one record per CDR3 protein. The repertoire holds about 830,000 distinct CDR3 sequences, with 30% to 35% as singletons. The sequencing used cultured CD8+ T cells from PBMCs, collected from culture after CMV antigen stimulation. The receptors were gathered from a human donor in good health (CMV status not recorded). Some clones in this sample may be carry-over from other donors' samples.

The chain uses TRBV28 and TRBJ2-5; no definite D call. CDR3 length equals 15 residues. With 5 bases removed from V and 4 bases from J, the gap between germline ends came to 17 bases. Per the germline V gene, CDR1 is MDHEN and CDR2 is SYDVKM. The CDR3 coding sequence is TGTGCCAGCAGTCCAAAATTTACTGACGGAGAGACCCAGTACTTC. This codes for CASSPKFTDGETQYF.

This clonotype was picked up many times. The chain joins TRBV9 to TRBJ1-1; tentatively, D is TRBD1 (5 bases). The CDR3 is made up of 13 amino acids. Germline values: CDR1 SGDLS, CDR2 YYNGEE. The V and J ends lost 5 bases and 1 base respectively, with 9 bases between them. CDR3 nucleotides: TGTGCCAGCAGTGGAGGACAGAACACTGAAGCTTTCTTT. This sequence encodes CASSGGQNTEAFF. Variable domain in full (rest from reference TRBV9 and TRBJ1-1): DSGVTQTPKHLITATGQRVTLRCSPRSGDLSVYWYQQSLDQGLQFLIQYYNGEERAKGNILERFSAQQFPDLHSELNLSSLELGDSALYFCASSGGQNTEAFFGQGTRLTVV.

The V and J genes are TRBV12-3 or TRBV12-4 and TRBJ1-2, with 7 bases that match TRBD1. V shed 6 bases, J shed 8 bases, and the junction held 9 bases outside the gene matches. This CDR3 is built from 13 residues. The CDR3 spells CASSLDRAGGYTF. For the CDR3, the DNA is TGTGCCAGCAGCCTAGACAGGGCTGGGGGCTACACCTTC.

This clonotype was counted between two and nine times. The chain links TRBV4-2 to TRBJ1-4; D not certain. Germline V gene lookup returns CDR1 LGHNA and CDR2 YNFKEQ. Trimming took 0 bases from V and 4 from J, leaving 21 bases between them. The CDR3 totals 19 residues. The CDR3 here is CASSQDLLAFGSLNEKLFF. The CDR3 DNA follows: TGTGCCAGCAGCCAAGATCTGCTCGCGTTTGGAAGCCTTAATGAAAAACTGTTTTTT.

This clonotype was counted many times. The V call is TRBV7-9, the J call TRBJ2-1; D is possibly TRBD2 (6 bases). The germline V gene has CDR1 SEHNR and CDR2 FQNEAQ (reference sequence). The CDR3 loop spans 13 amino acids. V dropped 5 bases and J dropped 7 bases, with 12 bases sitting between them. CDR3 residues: CASSPPSGNEQFF. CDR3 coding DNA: TGTGCCAGCAGCCCCCCAAGCGGGAATGAGCAGTTCTTC.

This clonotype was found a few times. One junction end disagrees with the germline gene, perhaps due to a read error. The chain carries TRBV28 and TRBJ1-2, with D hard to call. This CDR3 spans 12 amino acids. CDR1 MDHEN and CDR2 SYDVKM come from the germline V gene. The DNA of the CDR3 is TGTGCCAGCAGTCCTACCCTAGAGTGGCAGGTCTTC. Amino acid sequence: CASSPTLEWQVF.

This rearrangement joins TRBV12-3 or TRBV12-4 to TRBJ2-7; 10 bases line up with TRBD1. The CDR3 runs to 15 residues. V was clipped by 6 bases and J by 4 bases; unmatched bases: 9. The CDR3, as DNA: TGTGCCAGCAGCTACGGACAGGGGGGATTATACGAGCAGTACGTC. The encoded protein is CASSYGQGGLYEQYV.

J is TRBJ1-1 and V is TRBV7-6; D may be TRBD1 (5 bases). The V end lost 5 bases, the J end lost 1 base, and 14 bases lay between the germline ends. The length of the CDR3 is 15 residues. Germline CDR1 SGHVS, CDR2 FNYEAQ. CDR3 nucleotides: TGTGCCAGCAGCATGGGGGACTTACCGAACACTGAAGCTTTCTTT. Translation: CASSMGDLPNTEAFF. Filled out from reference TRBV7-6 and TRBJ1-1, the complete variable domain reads GAGVSQSPRYKVTKRGQDVALRCDPISGHVSLYWYRQALGQGPEFLTYFNYEAQQDKSGLPNDRFSAERPEGSISTLTIQRTEQRDSAMYRCASSMGDLPNTEAFFGQGTRLTVV.

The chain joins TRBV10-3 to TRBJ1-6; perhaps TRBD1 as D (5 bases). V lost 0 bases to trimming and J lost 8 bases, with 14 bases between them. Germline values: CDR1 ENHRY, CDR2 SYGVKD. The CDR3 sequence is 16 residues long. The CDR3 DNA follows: TGTGCCATCAGTGAGTCTCTGGCAGGGAGCCATTCACCCCTCCACTTT. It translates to CAISESLAGSHSPLHF.

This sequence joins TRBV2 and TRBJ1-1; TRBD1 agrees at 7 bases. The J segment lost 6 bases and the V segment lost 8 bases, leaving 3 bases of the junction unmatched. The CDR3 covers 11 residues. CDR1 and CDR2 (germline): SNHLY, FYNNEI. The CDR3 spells CASLGQPEAFF. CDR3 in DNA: TGTGCCAGCCTGGGACAGCCTGAAGCTTTCTTT.

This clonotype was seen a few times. CDR3 nucleotide sequence: TGTGCCAGCAGCGTAGGAAGGAGAGCTAACTATGGCTACACCTTC. Translation gives CASSVGRRANYGYTF. The chain employs TRBV9 and TRBJ1-2; D unclear. V lost 0 bases and J lost 0, with 9 bases in between. From germline, CDR1 is SGDLS and CDR2 YYNGEE. The CDR3 contains 15 residues.

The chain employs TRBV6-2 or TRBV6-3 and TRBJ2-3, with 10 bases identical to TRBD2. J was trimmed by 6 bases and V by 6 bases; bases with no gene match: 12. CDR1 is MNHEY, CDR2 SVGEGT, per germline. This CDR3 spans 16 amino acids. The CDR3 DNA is TGTGCCAGCAGACCCGGACTAGCGGATTGGTCTGATACGCAGTATTTT. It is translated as CASRPGLADWSDTQYF.

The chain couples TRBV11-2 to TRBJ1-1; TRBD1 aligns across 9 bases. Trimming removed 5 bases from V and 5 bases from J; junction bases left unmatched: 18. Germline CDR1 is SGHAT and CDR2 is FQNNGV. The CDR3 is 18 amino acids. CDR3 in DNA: TGTGCCAGCAGCCCCTACCTACAGGACAGGGGAGGGGGGACTGAAGCTTTCTTT. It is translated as CASSPYLQDRGGGTEAFF.

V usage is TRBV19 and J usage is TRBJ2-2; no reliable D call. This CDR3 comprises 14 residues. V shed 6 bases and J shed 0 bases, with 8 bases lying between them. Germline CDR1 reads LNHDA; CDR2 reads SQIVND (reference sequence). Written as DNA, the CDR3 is TGTGCCAGTAGGCTAACAGCGAACACCGGGGAGCTGTTTTTT. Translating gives CASRLTANTGELFF.

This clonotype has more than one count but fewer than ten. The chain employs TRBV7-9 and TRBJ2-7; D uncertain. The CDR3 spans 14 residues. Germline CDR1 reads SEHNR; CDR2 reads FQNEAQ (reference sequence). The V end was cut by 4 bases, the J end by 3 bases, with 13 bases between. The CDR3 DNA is TGTGCCAGCAGCTCAGTGACACCCAGCTACGAGCAGTACTTC. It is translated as CASSSVTPSYEQYF.

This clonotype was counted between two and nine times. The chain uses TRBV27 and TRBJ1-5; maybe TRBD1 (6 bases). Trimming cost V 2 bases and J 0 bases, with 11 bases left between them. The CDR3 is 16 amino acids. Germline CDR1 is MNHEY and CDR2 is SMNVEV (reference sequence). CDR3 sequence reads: CASSLRGFYSNQPQHF. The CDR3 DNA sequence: TGTGCCAGCAGTTTAAGGGGGTTCTATAGCAATCAGCCCCAGCATTTT.

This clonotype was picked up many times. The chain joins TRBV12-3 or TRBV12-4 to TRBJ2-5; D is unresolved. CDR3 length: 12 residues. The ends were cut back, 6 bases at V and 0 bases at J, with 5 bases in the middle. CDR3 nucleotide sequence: TGTGCCAGCAGGACGTACCAAGAGACCCAGTACTTC. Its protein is CASRTYQETQYF.

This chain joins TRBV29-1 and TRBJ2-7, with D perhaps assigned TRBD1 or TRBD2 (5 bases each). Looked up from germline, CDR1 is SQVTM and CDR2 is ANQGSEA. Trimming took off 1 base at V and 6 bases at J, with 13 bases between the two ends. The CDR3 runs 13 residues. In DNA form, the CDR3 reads TGCAGCGTTGAAGGGGGGACGTCTCGCGAGCAGTACTTC. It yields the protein CSVEGGTSREQYF.

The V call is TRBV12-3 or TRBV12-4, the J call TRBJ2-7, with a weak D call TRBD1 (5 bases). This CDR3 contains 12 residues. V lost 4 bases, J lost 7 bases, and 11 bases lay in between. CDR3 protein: CASSSSGIEQYV. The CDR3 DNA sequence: TGTGCCAGCAGTTCTTCAGGGATTGAGCAGTACGTC.

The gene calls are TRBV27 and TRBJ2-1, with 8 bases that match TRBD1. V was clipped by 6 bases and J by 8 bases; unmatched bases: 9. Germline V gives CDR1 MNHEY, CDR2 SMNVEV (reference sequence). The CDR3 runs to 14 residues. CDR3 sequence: CASRQTQGAHEQFF. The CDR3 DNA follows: TGTGCCAGCAGACAAACCCAGGGGGCCCATGAGCAGTTCTTC.

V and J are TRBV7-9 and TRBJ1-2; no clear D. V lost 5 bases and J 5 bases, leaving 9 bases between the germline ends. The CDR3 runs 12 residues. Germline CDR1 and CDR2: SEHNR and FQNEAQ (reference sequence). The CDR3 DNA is TGTGCCAGCAGCACGACACGATATGGCTACACCTTC. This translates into CASSTTRYGYTF.

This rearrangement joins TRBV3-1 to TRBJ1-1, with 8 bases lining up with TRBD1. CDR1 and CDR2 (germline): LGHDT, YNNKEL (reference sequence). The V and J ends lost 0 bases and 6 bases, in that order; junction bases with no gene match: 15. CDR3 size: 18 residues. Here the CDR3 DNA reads TGTGCCAGCAGCCAAGATTACGTGTTTTGGGACAGGAGCCCTGAAGCTTTCTTT. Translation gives CASSQDYVFWDRSPEAFF.

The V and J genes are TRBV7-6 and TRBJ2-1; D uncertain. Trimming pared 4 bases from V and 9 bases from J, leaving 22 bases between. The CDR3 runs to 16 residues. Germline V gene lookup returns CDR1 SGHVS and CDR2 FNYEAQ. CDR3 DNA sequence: TGTGCCAGCAGCTCTGTGGTTGGGGTGGCCAAGGGTGAGCAGTTCTTC. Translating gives CASSSVVGVAKGEQFF.

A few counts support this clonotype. CDR3 nucleotides: TGTGCCAGCAGCTTAGGGGGGGGCCTCTACGAGCAGTACTTC. Translation: CASSLGGGLYEQYF. The genes are TRBV7-6 and TRBJ2-7; maybe TRBD2 (7 bases). Germline loops: CDR1 SGHVS, CDR2 FNYEAQ. There are 14 residues in the CDR3. V shed 1 base and J shed 3 bases, with 10 bases lying between them.